A selection of T cell receptor beta chains follows, all from one sample in a study of T cell responses to AZD1222 COVID-19 vaccine. TCRdb's table, derived via immunoSEQ multiplex PCR, lists solely in-frame clones and lacks some. The table shows under 150,000 clones, with over 85% occurring only once. The sequences come from peripheral blood, collected on day 0 of AZD1222 vaccination. These receptors originate from an adult in good health. The CDR3 runs from the conserved cysteine through the conserved F or W. D genes are given only for firm matches. Only part of the rows carry a size: once, few, many, or a class if the clone is expanded.

J	size	V	D	DNA	CDR3
TRBJ2-5	-	TRBV6-5	-	TGTGCCAGCAGATCATTAGGGCCGCAGGGAGAGACCCAGTACTTC	CASRSLGPQGETQYF
TRBJ1-1	-	TRBV12-2	-	TGTGCAAGTCGCTTCTCTACGTGGGGGGCGAACACTGAAGCTTTCTTT	CASRFSTWGANTEAFF
TRBJ1-2	-	TRBV7-8	TRBD1	TGTGCCAGCAGCCCGCGGGACAGGGGCTTTGGCTACACCTTC	CASSPRDRGFGYTF
TRBJ1-4	-	TRBV7-9	-	TGTGCCAGCAGTTATTCCGGGGGCTTTGAGGAACTGTTTTTT	CASSYSGGFEELFF
TRBJ2-5	-	TRBV27	TRBD1	TGTGCCAGCAGTCCTCCGACAGGGCGGGAGACCCAGTACTTC	CASSPPTGRETQYF
TRBJ2-3	-	TRBV10-3	TRBD1	TGTGCCATCAGTGACACTGGGACAGGGAGTACAGATACGCAGTATTTT	CAISDTGTGSTDTQYF
TRBJ2-7	-	TRBV5-1	-	TGCGCCAGCAGCTTGGGGCAGCCCAGCTCCTACGAGCAGTACTTC	CASSLGQPSSYEQYF
TRBJ2-2	-	TRBV27	-	TGTGCCAGCAGTTTCTACACCGGGGAGCTGTTTTTT	CASSFYTGELFF
TRBJ2-6	once	TRBV24-1	TRBD1	TGTGCCACCAGTCCAACAGGGGACTCTGGGGCCAACGTCCTGACTTTC	CATSPTGDSGANVLTF
TRBJ1-1	-	TRBV5-1	-	TGCGCCAGCAGCTTTTCCAGGGGCGGCACTGAAGCTTTCTTT	CASSFSRGGTEAFF
TRBJ2-1	-	TRBV5-1	-	TGCGCCAGCAGCTTGGCTCGCGGGAGTGAGGGGGATGAGCAGTTCTTC	CASSLARGSEGDEQFF
TRBJ1-5	-	TRBV21-1	-	TGTGCCAGCAGCAAGGGGGGGGCCGGAGCCCTCAATCAGCCCCAGCATTTT	CASSKGGAGALNQPQHF
TRBJ1-2	-	TRBV28	-	TGTGCCAGCAGAACTACAACCCGGAAAACAGTTCGTAGCTACACCTTC	CASRTTTRKTVRSYTF
TRBJ1-5	-	TRBV28	TRBD1	TGTGCCAGCAGTGGCCCGGGGCTCAGGGAGGGGGCTGGGTACGATCAGCCCCAGCATTTT	CASSGPGLREGAGYDQPQHF
TRBJ2-2	-	TRBV6-5	-	TGTGCCAGCAGCGATCCTACAGAACCCACCGGGGAGCTGTTTTTT	CASSDPTEPTGELFF
TRBJ2-1	-	TRBV7-9	-	TGTGCCAGCAGCCGGCTTGGAGGGGCCTACAATGAGCAGTTCTTC	CASSRLGGAYNEQFF
TRBJ2-1	-	TRBV5-1	-	TGCGCCAGCAGCTTGACAAGTGGTGCTGAGCAGTTCTTC	CASSLTSGAEQFF
TRBJ1-2	-	TRBV18	-	TGTGCCAGCTCACCAGGCGTGGCAGACTATGGCTACACCTTC	CASSPGVADYGYTF
TRBJ2-7	-	TRBV28	TRBD1	TGTGCCAGCAGTCCGACAGGGGCCAGCTCCTACGAGCAGTACTTC	CASSPTGASSYEQYF
TRBJ1-1	once	TRBV24-1	-	TGTGCCACCATGGACACGATGAACACTGAAGCTTTCTTT	CATMDTMNTEAFF
TRBJ1-3	-	TRBV9	-	TGTGCCAGCAGCGTAGGGAAAGCCTCTGGAAACACCATATATTTT	CASSVGKASGNTIYF
TRBJ1-5	-	TRBV4-1	-	TGCGCCAGCAGCCAAGAGACGGATCAGCCCCAGCATTTT	CASSQETDQPQHF
TRBJ1-3	-	TRBV6-1	-	TGTGCCAGCAGTGAAGCAGCGCGGATCTCTGGAAACACCATATATTTT	CASSEAARISGNTIYF
TRBJ2-7	-	TRBV4-1	-	TGCGCCAGCAGCCAAGATCCAGGGGCAGTCGGAGAGCAGTACTTC	CASSQDPGAVGEQYF
TRBJ1-6	-	TRBV5-1	TRBD1	TGCGCCAGCAGCTTGGCTGGACAGGGGCCTTCACCCCTCCACTTT	CASSLAGQGPSPLHF
TRBJ1-5	-	TRBV28	TRBD1	TGTGCCAGCAGTAAACTTGTCCGGGACAGGGGGGATCAGCCCCAGCATTTT	CASSKLVRDRGDQPQHF
TRBJ1-1	-	TRBV7-8	-	TGTGCCAGCAGCTCAAATCGACAGGATGTCTACACTGAAGCTTTCTTT	CASSSNRQDVYTEAFF
TRBJ2-3	-	TRBV28	TRBD2	TGTGCCAGCCGGACTAGCGGGAAACTTGTGCGCACAGATACGCAGTATTTT	CASRTSGKLVRTDTQYF
TRBJ2-3	-	TRBV5-4	TRBD1	TGTGCCAGCAGCCGCCGGGACAGGGGAGATACGCAGTATTTT	CASSRRDRGDTQYF
TRBJ2-5	-	TRBV2	-	TGTGCCAGCAGTGAAGTGACGCAGGGGACCCAGTACTTC	CASSEVTQGTQYF
TRBJ1-5	-	TRBV6-5	-	TGTGCCAGCAAAGACGGGTTTTCCCGCGAGCATTTT	CASKDGFSREHF
TRBJ1-1	-	TRBV28	TRBD1	TGTGCCAGCAGTCTGGGACAGGGTAGTACTGAAGCTTTCTTT	CASSLGQGSTEAFF
TRBJ2-7	-	TRBV19	-	TGTGCCAGTAGTATCGGCACAGCCTACGAGCAGTACTTC	CASSIGTAYEQYF
TRBJ2-1	-	TRBV28	TRBD1	TGTGCCAGCAGGGGAAGACAGGGGGCACGTTACAATGAGCAGTTCTTC	CASRGRQGARYNEQFF
TRBJ2-7	-	TRBV2	-	TGTGCCAGCAGGCGGGAAGCCTCCTACGAGCAGTACTTC	CASRREASYEQYF
TRBJ2-3	-	TRBV27	TRBD2	TGTGCCAGCAGTCCCCAGGTAGCGGGGAGCACAGATACGCAGTATTTT	CASSPQVAGSTDTQYF
TRBJ2-7	few	TRBV6-5	-	TGTGCCAGCAGTAGCCCTGTGGTCTACGAGCAGTACTTC	CASSSPVVYEQYF
TRBJ2-7	-	TRBV5-6	TRBD1	TGTGCCAGCAGCGTACAGGGGTACGAGCAGTACTTC	CASSVQGYEQYF
TRBJ1-2	-	TRBV25-1	-	TGTGCCAGCGGAACCGGGACCAGCAGTGAACGGAAGACCTTC	CASGTGTSSERKTF
TRBJ1-5	-	TRBV10-3	-	TGTGCCATCAGTGATATCCGGCCTAGTCAGCATTTT	CAISDIRPSQHF
TRBJ2-5	-	TRBV4-2	-	TGTGCCAGCAGCCAAGTCGACTACCAAGAGACCCAGTACTTC	CASSQVDYQETQYF
TRBJ1-5	-	TRBV7-8	TRBD1	TGTGCCAGCAGCCCTCGCCGGGACAGGGTCGCTAGTCAGCCCCAGCATTTT	CASSPRRDRVASQPQHF
TRBJ2-2	-	TRBV19	-	TGTGCCAGTAGTATCCTTGCGGGGTCCACCGGGGAGCTGTTTTTT	CASSILAGSTGELFF
TRBJ2-1	-	TRBV5-8	TRBD2	TGTGCCAGCAGCCGGACTAGCGGGACCCACTACAATGAGCAGTTCTTC	CASSRTSGTHYNEQFF
TRBJ1-5	-	TRBV19	-	TGTGCCAGTAACCTGTTGGGCAATCAGCCCCAGCATTTT	CASNLLGNQPQHF
TRBJ1-5	-	TRBV7-8	TRBD1	TGTGCCAGCAGCTCCAGAGCCCAGGGGGTATTGCAGCCCCAGCATTTT	CASSSRAQGVLQPQHF
TRBJ1-1	-	TRBV11-2	-	TGTGCCAGCAGCTTAGCCTGGAGGAGGAACACTGAAGCTTTCTTT	CASSLAWRRNTEAFF
TRBJ2-1	-	TRBV4-2	TRBD2	TGTGCCAGCAGCCAAGAAGTACTAGCGGGGAATGAGCAGTTCTTC	CASSQEVLAGNEQFF
TRBJ1-2	-	TRBV15	TRBD1	TGTGCCACCAGCAGAGAGACAGGGGCCGCCGCCGGCTACACCTTC	CATSRETGAAAGYTF